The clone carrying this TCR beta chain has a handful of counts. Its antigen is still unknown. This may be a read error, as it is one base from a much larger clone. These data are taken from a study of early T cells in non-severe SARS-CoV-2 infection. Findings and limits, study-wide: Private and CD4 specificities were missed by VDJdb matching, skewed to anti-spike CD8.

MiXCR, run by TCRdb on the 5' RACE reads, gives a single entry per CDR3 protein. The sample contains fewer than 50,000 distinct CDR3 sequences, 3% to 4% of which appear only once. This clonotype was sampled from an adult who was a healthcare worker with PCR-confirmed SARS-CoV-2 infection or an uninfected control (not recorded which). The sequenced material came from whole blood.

CDR3 in DNA: TGTGCCAGCAGTTTAGAAGGGCTTTATGGCAACACCTTC. Its protein product is CASSLEGLYGNTF. The V call is TRBV12-3 or TRBV12-4, the J call TRBJ1-2; D call uncertain. The CDR3 is 13 residues long.